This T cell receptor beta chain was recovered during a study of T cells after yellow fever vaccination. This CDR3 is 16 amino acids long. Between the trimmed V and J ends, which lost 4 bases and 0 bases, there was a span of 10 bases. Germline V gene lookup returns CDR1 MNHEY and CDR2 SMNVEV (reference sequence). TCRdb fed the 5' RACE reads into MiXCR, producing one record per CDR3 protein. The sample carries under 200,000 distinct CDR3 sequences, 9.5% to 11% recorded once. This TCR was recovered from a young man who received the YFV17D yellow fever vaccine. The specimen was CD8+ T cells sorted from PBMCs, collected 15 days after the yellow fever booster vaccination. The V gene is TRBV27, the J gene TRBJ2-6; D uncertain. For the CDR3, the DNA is TGTGCCAGCAGTTCGACGCCGTCCTCTGGGGCCAACGTCCTGACTTTC. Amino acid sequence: CASSSTPSSGANVLTF.